Below, 25 T cell receptor beta chains from the same sample are listed, as sequenced in a study of vaccination effects on CD4 cells after COVID-19. For these TCRs, the target antigens are not known. Data came from immunoSEQ multiplex PCR; TCRdb stores just in-frame clones and leaves some out. The table lists 30,000 or so clones, roughly 74% of them singletons. A roughly ten-day culture period preceded the isolation of CD4+ T cells. It was two doses of either the BNT162b2 or mRNA-1273 vaccine that participants received. The input for sequencing was CD4+ T cells from PBMCs cultured without peptide, taken after COVID-19 vaccination. The receptors shown here come from a human donor who received a COVID-19 vaccine.

The genes are TRBV10-3 and TRBJ2-7, with 8 bases fitting TRBD1. V lost 10 bases and J lost 1; bases outside the gene matches: 9. CDR3 size: 14 residues. Looked up from germline, CDR1 is ENHRY and CDR2 is SYGVKD. The CDR3 region has the DNA TGTGCCACCTGGGGGGACAGGCGTTCCTACGAGCAGTACTTC. It encodes CATWGDRRSYEQYF.

This clone was detected only once. The V call is TRBV6-5, the J call TRBJ2-7, with a weak D call TRBD1 (5 bases). In germline, CDR1 is MNHEY, CDR2 SVGAGI. Trimming stripped 5 bases from V and 6 bases from J, with 14 bases between. The CDR3 covers 13 residues. CDR3 amino acids: CASSNPGSGEQYF. The CDR3 nucleotides are TGTGCCAGCAGTAACCCAGGGTCCGGCGAGCAGTACTTC.

The rearrangement joins TRBV2 to TRBJ1-4; D possibly corresponds to TRBD1 (5 bases). In germline, CDR1 is SNHLY, CDR2 FYNNEI. The CDR3 consists of 15 residues. Between the trimmed V and J ends, which lost 5 bases and 4 bases, there was a span of 14 bases. The CDR3 reads CASSIRPGDNEKLFF. CDR3 nucleotides: TGTGCCAGCAGTATACGCCCGGGGGATAATGAAAAACTGTTTTTT.

V gene TRBV7-2 combines with J gene TRBJ2-7; D assignment may be TRBD1 or TRBD2 (5 bases each). This CDR3 spans 14 amino acids. CDR1 SGHTA and CDR2 FQGNSA come from the germline V gene. V shed 5 bases and J shed 3 bases, with 14 bases lying between them. CDR3 in DNA: TGTGCCAGCAGCCCGAGGGGACCGAGCTACGAGCAGTACTTC. This translates into CASSPRGPSYEQYF.

The chain employs TRBV5-6 and TRBJ1-5, with D perhaps TRBD1 (6 bases). The CDR3 runs 13 residues. Trimming left V 4 bases short and J 6 bases short, with 11 bases between. CDR1 and CDR2 from the germline V gene are SGHDT and YYEEEE. As DNA, the CDR3 is TGTGCCAGCAGCCCAGGGACAACTCAGCCCCAGCATTTT. Protein product: CASSPGTTQPQHF.

The rearrangement uses TRBV30 and TRBJ2-5; 7 nucleotides line up with TRBD1. The CDR3 is 14 residues long. V shed 4 bases, J shed 4 bases, and the junction held 9 bases outside the gene matches. Germline V gene sequence: CDR1 GTSNPN, CDR2 SVGIG (reference sequence). CDR3 amino acids: CAWKRTGGRETQYF. The CDR3 nucleotides read TGTGCCTGGAAACGGACAGGCGGTCGAGAGACCCAGTACTTC.

The chain carries TRBV25-1 and TRBJ1-6, with a tentative D call TRBD1 (5 bases). The CDR3 spans 16 residues. Germline lookup yields CDR1 MGHDK and CDR2 SYGVNS. Trimming removed 3 bases from V and 6 bases from J, with 15 bases in between. CDR3 residues: CASSEWEGRTNSPLHF. The CDR3 nucleotides read TGTGCCAGCAGTGAGTGGGAGGGACGGACTAATTCACCCCTCCACTTT. The whole variable domain, remainder taken from reference TRBV25-1 and TRBJ1-6, is EADIYQTPRYLVIGTGKKITLECSQTMGHDKMYWYQQDPGMELHLIHYSYGVNSTEKGDLSSESTVSRIRTEHFPLTLESARPSHTSQYLCASSEWEGRTNSPLHFGNGTRLTVT.

The chain links TRBV11-3 to TRBJ2-1, with D unresolved. The CDR3 length is 13 residues. CDR1 is SGHNT, CDR2 YENEEA, per germline. V was shortened by 4 bases and J by 5 bases, with 9 bases between the two germline ends. The CDR3 bases are TGTGCCAGCAGCTGGGGATTTGACAATGAGCAGTTCTTC. Residues: CASSWGFDNEQFF.

This chain connects TRBV18 to TRBJ1-2, with D uncertain. CDR3 length: 15 residues. The V and J ends lost 3 bases and 4 bases respectively, with 15 bases between them. Germline V gives CDR1 KGHSH, CDR2 LQKENI. CDR3 amino acids: CASSPRTDSLYGYTF. The CDR3 DNA is TGTGCCAGCTCACCCCGGACGGATTCTCTCTATGGCTACACCTTC.

The genes are TRBV19 and TRBJ1-2; TRBD1 might be the D (5 bases). Trimming removed 5 bases at V and 3 bases at J, with 19 bases between. CDR3 length: 16 amino acids. Germline V CDR1 and CDR2: LNHDA, SQIVND (reference sequence). CDR3 residues: CASSDALAGGYYGYTF. The CDR3 DNA is TGTGCCAGTAGTGACGCCCTAGCGGGGGGGTACTATGGCTACACCTTC.

The CDR3 DNA follows: TGCAGCGTTAAATCATCAGGGCAAGGCTACGAGCAGTACTTC. As protein: CSVKSSGQGYEQYF. V gene TRBV29-1 combines with J gene TRBJ2-7; perhaps TRBD1 as D (5 bases). Germline V gene sequence: CDR1 SQVTM, CDR2 ANQGSEA. V was cut by 5 bases and J by 3 bases, with 17 bases left in between. The CDR3 sequence is 14 residues long.

This chain uses TRBV27 with TRBJ1-1; D may be TRBD1 (5 bases). This CDR3 contains 14 residues. CDR1 is MNHEY, CDR2 SMNVEV, per germline (reference sequence). Trimming cost V 0 bases and J 5 bases, with 10 bases left between them. CDR3 DNA: TGTGCCAGCAGTTTATCAGGGGTAGGTACTGAAGCTTTCTTT. Amino acid sequence: CASSLSGVGTEAFF.

V and J are TRBV15 and TRBJ2-7, with D perhaps TRBD2 (5 bases). The germline V gene has CDR1 LNHNV and CDR2 YYDKDF (reference sequence). Trimming took off 3 bases at V and 1 base at J, with 10 bases between the two ends. This CDR3 contains 14 residues. The CDR3: CATSSRSGSYEQYF. The CDR3 nucleotides read TGTGCCACCAGCAGCCGGAGCGGATCCTACGAGCAGTACTTC.

The chain is built from TRBV11-3 and TRBJ2-1, with TRBD2 identical over 12 bases. The ends lost 3 bases at V and 6 bases at J; junction bases unmatched: 6. The CDR3 is 16 residues long. The germline gives CDR1 SGHNT, CDR2 YENEEA. The CDR3 DNA sequence: TGTGCCAGCAGCTTCTCCCTAGCGGGAGGGCCCAATGAGCAGTTCTTC. Its protein is CASSFSLAGGPNEQFF.

The chain has TRBV7-8 and TRBJ2-1; D not certain. The V end was cut by 5 bases, the J end by 8 bases, with 10 bases between. Germline V lookup: CDR1 SGHVS, CDR2 FQNEAQ. The length of the CDR3 is 12 residues. CDR3 protein: CASSLWADEQFF. For the CDR3, the DNA is TGTGCCAGCAGCCTTTGGGCCGATGAGCAGTTCTTC.

The CDR3 nucleotides are TGCAGTGCTAGTGGGCAGGAAGAGACCCAGTACTTC. The encoded protein is CSASGQEETQYF. The chain uses TRBV20-1 and TRBJ2-5; D gene ambiguous. Trimming shortened V by 3 bases and J by 3 bases, and 8 bases separated the two germline ends. Germline CDR1 reads DFQATT; CDR2 reads SNEGSKA (reference sequence). The CDR3 runs to 12 residues.

This clone appeared once. The gene calls are TRBV4-3 and TRBJ1-2; D might be TRBD1 (6 bases). CDR3 length: 16 amino acids. Trimming took 0 bases from V and 5 from J, leaving 16 bases between them. Per the germline V gene, CDR1 is LGHNA and CDR2 is YSLEER. The CDR3, as DNA: TGCGCCAGCAGCCAAGAAGGGGCGGGGGCGCAGTATGGCTACACCTTC. As protein: CASSQEGAGAQYGYTF.

V is TRBV9 and J is TRBJ2-5, with 7 bases lining up with TRBD1. The CDR3 loop spans 13 amino acids. V was clipped by 2 bases and J by 5 bases; unmatched bases: 3. In germline, CDR1 is SGDLS, CDR2 YYNGEE. This CDR3 reads CASSVRGQETQYF. The CDR3 DNA is TGTGCCAGCAGCGTTAGGGGGCAGGAGACCCAGTACTTC.

The chain joins TRBV5-1 to TRBJ2-3, with 8 bases identical to TRBD2. With V trimmed by 0 bases and J by 6 bases, 3 bases remained unmatched. Looked up from germline, CDR1 is SGHRS and CDR2 is YFSETQ. The CDR3 consists of 14 residues. CDR3 in amino acids: CASSLGREVDTQYF. As DNA, the CDR3 is TGCGCCAGCAGCTTGGGGCGGGAGGTCGATACGCAGTATTTT. Looking up the rest from reference TRBV5-1 and TRBJ2-3 gives the full variable domain: KAGVTQTPRYLIKTRGQQVTLSCSPISGHRSVSWYQQTPGQGLQFLFEYFSETQRNKGNFPGRFSGRQFSNSRSEMNVSTLELGDSALYLCASSLGREVDTQYFGPGTRLTVL.

This rearrangement joins TRBV29-1 to TRBJ2-7, with 11 bases aligning to TRBD2. V was pared by 1 base and J by 0 bases, with 2 bases of the junction left unmatched. This CDR3 has 15 residues. CDR1 SQVTM and CDR2 ANQGSEA come from the germline V gene. The CDR3 loop reads CSVEGLAGSSYEQYF. CDR3 sequence (DNA): TGCAGCGTTGAAGGACTAGCGGGGAGCTCCTACGAGCAGTACTTC.

The chain recombines TRBV2 with TRBJ2-3; D remains unclear. The CDR3 contains 14 residues. Germline V gene sequence: CDR1 SNHLY, CDR2 FYNNEI. Trimming cost V 3 bases and J 4 bases, with 11 bases left between them. Here the CDR3 DNA reads TGTGCCAGCAGTGAGCTAAGGGTGGCAGATACGCAGTATTTT. It yields the protein CASSELRVADTQYF.

The chain couples TRBV9 to TRBJ2-1; the D is unclear. Germline-derived CDR1 and CDR2 are SGDLS and YYNGEE. The V gene lost 4 bases and the J gene lost 0 bases, with 11 bases spanning the gap. CDR3 length: 15 residues. The chain's CDR3 is CASSFTPSSYNEQFF. CDR3 DNA sequence: TGTGCCAGCAGCTTCACACCGAGCTCCTACAATGAGCAGTTCTTC.

This chain joins TRBV5-1 and TRBJ1-2, with D unclear. Germline CDR1 and CDR2: SGHRS and YFSETQ. Trimming took 1 base from V and 8 from J, leaving 15 bases between them. The CDR3 loop spans 14 amino acids. The CDR3 DNA reads as TGCGCCAGCAGCTTGTCGGGTTTGACGTCGGGCTACACCTTC. Translation: CASSLSGLTSGYTF. The entire variable domain, with the rest obtained from reference TRBV5-1 and TRBJ1-2, is as follows: KAGVTQTPRYLIKTRGQQVTLSCSPISGHRSVSWYQQTPGQGLQFLFEYFSETQRNKGNFPGRFSGRQFSNSRSEMNVSTLELGDSALYLCASSLSGLTSGYTFGSGTRLTVV.

V gene TRBV6-5 combines with J gene TRBJ2-7; D possibly corresponds to TRBD1 (6 bases). The CDR3 runs 14 residues. V gave up 2 bases and J gave up 6 bases, with 14 bases separating them. The germline CDR1 and CDR2 sequences are MNHEY and SVGAGI. The CDR3 DNA follows: TGTGCCAGCAGTTACCTCCAGGGGACGGGCGAGCAGTACTTC. Translated, it gives CASSYLQGTGEQYF.

The chain couples TRBV5-1 to TRBJ2-3; the D is unclear. This CDR3 contains 12 residues. Per the germline V gene, CDR1 is SGHRS and CDR2 is YFSETQ. Trimming took 3 bases from V and 4 from J, leaving 6 bases between them. The chain's CDR3 is CASSSSADTQYF. The CDR3 nucleotides are TGCGCCAGCAGCTCTTCTGCAGATACGCAGTATTTT.